Shown below are 3 T cell receptor beta chains from a single sample sequenced in a study of blood T cell repertoires in COVID-19. Using immunoSEQ multiplex PCR, the repertoire was profiled, and TCRdb retains in-frame clones only, with some absent. The data show around 100,000 clones, approximately 90% seen once. The source material was peripheral blood. The receptors here all came from a man aged 50 to 59 with active COVID-19.

The J gene is TRBJ1-2, the V gene TRBV30; tentative D call: TRBD1 (5 bases). This CDR3 is 13 amino acids long. Per germline, CDR1 GTSNPN and CDR2 SVGIG (reference sequence). The V end lost 0 bases, the J end lost 4 bases, and 9 bases lay between the germline ends. CDR3 in amino acids: CAWSVGGSYGYTF. CDR3 bases: TGTGCCTGGAGTGTGGGGGGGAGCTATGGCTACACCTTC.

The rearrangement uses TRBV7-2 and TRBJ2-1; the match to TRBD2 covers 8 bases. V lost 5 bases to trimming and J lost 8 bases; unmatched junction nucleotides: 8. The CDR3 runs 14 residues. Germline V gene data show CDR1 as SGHTA and CDR2 as FQGNSA. CDR3 sequence (DNA): TGTGCCAGCAGCCCCGGACTAGCCGCCCATGAGCAGTTCTTC. Its protein is CASSPGLAAHEQFF.

The V gene is TRBV7-9, the J gene TRBJ1-3; a weak D match, TRBD1 (5 bases). Germline CDR1 SEHNR, CDR2 FQNEAQ (reference sequence). V was clipped by 5 bases and J by 0 bases, with 8 bases between them. The CDR3 is made up of 14 amino acids. This chain's CDR3 is CASSTGVSGNTIYF. CDR3 DNA sequence: TGTGCCAGCAGCACAGGAGTCTCTGGAAACACCATATATTTT.